What follows are 14 T cell receptor beta chains derived from one specimen sequenced in a study of breast tumors, draining lymph nodes, adjacent tissues. TCRdb re-derived calls from the multiplex PCR reads in MiXCR, one entry per CDR3 protein. The sample includes roughly 120,000 distinct CDR3 sequences, 20% of them seen just once. Breast cancer patients provided tissue from their axillary draining lymph nodes. The sample consisted of axillary lymph node tissue. The receptors come from a female donor with breast cancer. Some clones in this sample may be carry-over from other donors' samples.

This clonotype was counted at least ten times. The rearrangement joins TRBV6-1 to TRBJ2-1; TRBD2 agrees at 14 bases. The CDR3 runs to 18 residues. The junction had 15 bases not matched to a gene; V was cut back by 7 bases and J by 7 bases. The germline V gene has CDR1 MNHNS and CDR2 SASEGT. The DNA of the CDR3 is TGTGCCAGCATTTCTCCCCACGGGACTAGCGGGAGCGGGAATGAGCAGTTCTTC. Protein product: CASISPHGTSGSGNEQFF.

This chain links TRBV6-4 with TRBJ1-5, with a tentative D call TRBD1 (5 bases). Trimming took 0 bases from V and 2 from J, leaving 11 bases between them. In germline, CDR1 is MRHNA, CDR2 SNTAGT. The CDR3 has 16 residues. Here the CDR3 reads CASSDSWRDCNQPQHF. CDR3 DNA: TGTGCCAGCAGTGACTCGTGGAGGGACTGCAATCAGCCCCAGCATTTT.

This clonotype has ten or more counts. The chain employs TRBV5-1 and TRBJ2-7; 7 positions agree with TRBD1. Germline CDR1 reads SGHRS; CDR2 reads YFSETQ. After removal of 2 bases from V and 3 bases from J, the junction contained 8 bases not matched to a gene. The CDR3 is 15 residues long. The CDR3 region is CASSFDGQVYYEQYF. DNA of the CDR3: TGCGCCAGCAGCTTCGATGGACAGGTTTACTACGAGCAGTACTTC.

This clonotype has only a few counts. The chain has TRBV12-3 or TRBV12-4 and TRBJ2-1, with D possibly TRBD2 on 5 matching bases. V shed 5 bases and J shed 9 bases, with 17 bases lying between them. The CDR3 runs to 14 residues. CDR3 DNA: TGTGCCAGCAGTCCTGACTATCCGATCAGTGAGCAGTTCTTC. Translated: CASSPDYPISEQFF.

This clonotype was found many times. This sequence joins TRBV29-1 and TRBJ2-2; 13 nucleotides agree with TRBD2. V shed 7 bases and J 4 bases; nucleotides not matched to a gene: 0. The CDR3 has 13 residues. The germline V gene encodes CDR1 SQVTM and CDR2 ANQGSEA. CDR3 nucleotide sequence: TGCAGCGGGACTAGCGGGAGCACCGGGGAGCTGTTTTTT. Translated: CSGTSGSTGELFF.

This clonotype was seen at least ten times. The chain recombines TRBV20-1 with TRBJ1-2; TRBD1 matches at 8 bases. Germline V gene data show CDR1 as DFQATT and CDR2 as SNEGSKA (reference sequence). V shed 6 bases and J 5 bases; nucleotides not matched to a gene: 11. The length of the CDR3 is 14 residues. The CDR3 DNA reads as TGCAGTGCAACTTCGGACAGGGTATGGTATGGCTACACCTTC. This encodes CSATSDRVWYGYTF.

This clonotype was counted many times. The chain joins TRBV12-3 or TRBV12-4 to TRBJ1-2; possible D gene TRBD1, 5 bases. The CDR3 covers 15 residues. V was pared by 3 bases and J by 8 bases, with 19 bases between. The CDR3: CASSFSSSGTEGYTF. For the CDR3, the DNA is TGTGCCAGCAGTTTTTCAAGTAGCGGGACGGAGGGCTACACCTTC.

This clonotype has at least ten counts. The chain recombines TRBV6-5 with TRBJ1-5; 7 bases are a match to TRBD1. J lost 7 bases, V lost 6 bases, and 6 bases had no gene match. This CDR3 contains 13 residues. CDR1 and CDR2 from the germline V gene are MNHEY and SVGAGI. The CDR3 sequence is CASSRTGEQPQHF. The CDR3 DNA follows: TGTGCCAGCAGCCGCACAGGGGAACAGCCCCAGCATTTT.

As concerns this clonotype: This may arise from a read error, as a much more abundant clone is one base away. This sequence joins TRBV6-1 and TRBJ1-2, with D maybe TRBD1 (5 bases). Germline V gene sequence: CDR1 MNHNS, CDR2 SASEGT. The V end lost 5 bases, the J end lost 6 bases, and 22 bases lay between the germline ends. The CDR3 totals 16 residues. CDR3 nucleotides: TGTGCCAGCAGTCGGGCCCTCGGGGCCCGGAACGATGGCTACACCTTC. Its protein is CASSRALGARNDGYTF.

The table lists this clonotype with many counts. This sequence joins TRBV30 and TRBJ2-1; 8 nucleotides align to TRBD1. The CDR3 loop spans 13 amino acids. Losses at the gene ends were 5 bases for V and 4 bases for J; bases not matched to a gene: 4. Germline values: CDR1 GTSNPN, CDR2 SVGIG (reference sequence). CDR3 DNA sequence: TGTGCCTGGCGGCAGGGGGCATACAATGAGCAGTTCTTC. Translating gives CAWRQGAYNEQFF. Supplemented by reference TRBV30 and TRBJ2-1, the full variable domain reads SQTIHQWPATLVQPVGSPLSLECTVEGTSNPNLYWYRQAAGRGLQLLFYSVGIGQISSEVPQNLSASRPQDRQFILSSKKLLLSDSGFYLCAWRQGAYNEQFFGPGTRLTVL.

This clonotype has at least ten counts. The chain is built from TRBV15 and TRBJ2-5; D may be TRBD1 or TRBD2 (5 bases each). The CDR3 has 13 amino acids. The V and J ends lost 5 bases and 5 bases respectively, with 12 bases between them. CDR1 LNHNV and CDR2 YYDKDF come from the germline V gene (reference sequence). Here the CDR3 reads CATSLGAVETQYF. The DNA of the CDR3 is TGTGCCACCAGCCTCGGGGCTGTGGAGACCCAGTACTTC.

This clonotype was recorded many times. The chain uses TRBV9 and TRBJ2-1; no reliable D call. CDR1 and CDR2 from the germline V gene are SGDLS and YYNGEE. The CDR3 has 13 residues. The ends were cut back, 4 bases at V and 7 bases at J, with 12 bases in the middle. The CDR3 region has the DNA TGTGCCAGCAGCTCCCGGGTGGTGAATGAGCAGTTCTTC. It codes for CASSSRVVNEQFF.

This clonotype was detected many times. The chain employs TRBV9 and TRBJ2-3; D is perhaps TRBD1 (5 bases). The germline V gene encodes CDR1 SGDLS and CDR2 YYNGEE. V was cut by 1 base and J by 4 bases, with 13 bases left in between. The CDR3 spans 15 residues. The CDR3 nucleotides are TGTGCCAGCAGCGTAAGCCCAGGGATCTCAGATACGCAGTATTTT. Protein sequence: CASSVSPGISDTQYF.

At least ten counts were recorded for this clonotype. This sequence joins TRBV19 and TRBJ1-6, with a tentative D call TRBD1 (6 bases). Germline CDR1 LNHDA, CDR2 SQIVND (reference sequence). The CDR3 extends over 15 amino acids. Trimming left V 4 bases short and J 2 bases short, with 9 bases between. CDR3 amino acids: CASSTGVAYNSPLHF. CDR3 nucleotides: TGTGCCAGTAGTACAGGGGTGGCCTATAATTCACCCCTCCACTTT. Based on the CDR3 plus reference TRBV19 and TRBJ1-6, the full variable domain is DGGITQSPKYLFRKEGQNVTLSCEQNLNHDAMYWYRQDPGQGLRLIYYSQIVNDFQKGDIAEGYSVSREKKESFPLTVTSAQKNPTAFYLCASSTGVAYNSPLHFGNGTRLTVT.